This T cell receptor beta chain was recovered during a study of T-cell memory formation after mild COVID-19. Study results and caveats: Balance between CD4 and CD8 was seen in clones contracting day 15 to 85, and a CD4+ lean was seen in later expanders. The study found contracting CD4+ clones mainly in CM and EM and contracting CD8+ clones in EMRA. Detection of some responders pre-infection suggested pre-existing cross-reactive memory T cells participated.

TCRdb re-derived calls from the 5' RACE reads in MiXCR, one entry per CDR3 protein. The sample holds about 470,000 distinct CDR3 sequences, roughly 18% seen once. There are 15 residues in the CDR3. Germline trimming cut 2 bases from V and 7 bases from J; bases unmatched to any gene: 11. Germline V lookup: CDR1 SGHNT, CDR2 YENEEA. In this sample, this clonotype turned up a few times. Its antigen is not known. V is TRBV11-3 and J is TRBJ2-7; 7 bases match TRBD2. The sequencing sample was made of PBMCs or a T cell subset sorted from them (not recorded which). The receptor was derived from an adult woman who had mild COVID-19 (a few samples of this study predate the infection). Cell type and time point are not known. CDR3 region: CASSLTKGFGREQYF. For the CDR3, the DNA is TGTGCCAGCAGCTTAACGAAGGGTTTCGGGAGGGAGCAGTACTTC.